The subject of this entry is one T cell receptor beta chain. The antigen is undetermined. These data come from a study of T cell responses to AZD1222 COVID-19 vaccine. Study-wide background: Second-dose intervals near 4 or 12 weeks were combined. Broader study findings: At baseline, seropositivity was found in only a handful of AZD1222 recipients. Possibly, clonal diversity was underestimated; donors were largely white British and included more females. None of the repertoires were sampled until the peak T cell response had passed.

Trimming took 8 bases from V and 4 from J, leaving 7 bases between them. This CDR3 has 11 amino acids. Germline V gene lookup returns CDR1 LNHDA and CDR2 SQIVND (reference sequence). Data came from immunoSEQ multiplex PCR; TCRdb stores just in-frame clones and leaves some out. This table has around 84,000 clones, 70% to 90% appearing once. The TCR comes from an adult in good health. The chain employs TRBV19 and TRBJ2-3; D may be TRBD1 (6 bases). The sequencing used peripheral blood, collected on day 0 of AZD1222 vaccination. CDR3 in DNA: TGTGCCAGTGGGGGCGCAGATACGCAGTATTTT. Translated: CASGGADTQYF.